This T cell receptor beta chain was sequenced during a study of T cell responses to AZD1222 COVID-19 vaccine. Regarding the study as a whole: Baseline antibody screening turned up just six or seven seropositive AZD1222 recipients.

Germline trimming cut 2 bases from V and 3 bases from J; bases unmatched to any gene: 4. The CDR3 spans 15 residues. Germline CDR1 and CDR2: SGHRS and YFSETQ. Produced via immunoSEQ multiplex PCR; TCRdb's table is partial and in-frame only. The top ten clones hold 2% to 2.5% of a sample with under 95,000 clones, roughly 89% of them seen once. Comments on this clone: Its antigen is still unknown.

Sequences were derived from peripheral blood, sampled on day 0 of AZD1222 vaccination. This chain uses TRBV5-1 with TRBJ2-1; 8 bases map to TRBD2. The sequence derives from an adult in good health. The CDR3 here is CASSFGLAGYNEQFF. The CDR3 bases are TGCGCCAGCAGCTTTGGCCTAGCGGGCTACAATGAGCAGTTCTTC.